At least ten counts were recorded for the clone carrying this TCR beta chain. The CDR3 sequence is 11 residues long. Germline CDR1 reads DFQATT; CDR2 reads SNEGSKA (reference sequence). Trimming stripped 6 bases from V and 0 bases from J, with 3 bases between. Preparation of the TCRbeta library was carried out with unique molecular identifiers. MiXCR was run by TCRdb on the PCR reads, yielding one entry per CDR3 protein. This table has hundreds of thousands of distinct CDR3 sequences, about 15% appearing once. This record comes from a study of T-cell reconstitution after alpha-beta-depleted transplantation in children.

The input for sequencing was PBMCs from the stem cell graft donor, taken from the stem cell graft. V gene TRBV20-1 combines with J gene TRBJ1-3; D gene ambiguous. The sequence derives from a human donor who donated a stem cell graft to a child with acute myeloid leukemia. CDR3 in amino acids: CSASSGNTIYF. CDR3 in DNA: TGCAGTGCCTCCTCTGGAAACACCATATATTTT.